These T cell receptor beta chains were read from a single sample in a study of CD8+CD57+ T cells in acquired aplastic anemia. TCRdb reprocessed the reads via MiXCR and lists one record per CDR3 protein. The table records some 130,000 distinct CDR3 sequences, 48% of them present only once. The sequencing sample was made of sorted CD4+, CD8+, or CD8+CD57+ T cells (not recorded which) from PBMCs. The receptors shown here come from a human donor in good health, serving as a control. Both conserved end residues are part of each CDR3. A D gene is named only where the DNA matches it firmly. Clone size is given for some rows only: seen once, a few or many times, or a class if the clone is expanded.

j_call | d_call | v_call | cdr3_length | clone_size | cdr3_aa | cdr3_nt
TRBJ2-3 | . | TRBV29-1 | 14 | once | CSVAGGAGTDTQYF | TGCAGCGTTGCTGGGGGGGCGGGCACAGATACGCAGTATTTT
TRBJ2-7 | TRBD1 | TRBV20-1 | 14 | many | CSAIAGTGADEQYF | TGCAGTGCGATAGCCGGGACAGGGGCCGACGAGCAGTACTTC
TRBJ2-3 | TRBD2 | TRBV20-1 | 18 | . | CSATQDGRGGRGTDTQYF | TGCAGTGCTACCCAGGATGGGCGGGGGGGCAGAGGGACAGATACGCAGTATTTT
TRBJ1-5 | TRBD1 | TRBV15 | 15 | . | CATSRRTGGIQPQHF | TGTGCCACCAGCAGGAGGACAGGGGGCATACAGCCCCAGCATTTT
TRBJ2-3 | . | TRBV25-1 | 16 | . | CASAPARAPRTDTQYF | TGTGCCAGTGCCCCCGCGAGAGCTCCTCGCACAGATACGCAGTATTTT
TRBJ2-3 | . | TRBV4-2 | 16 | . | CASSQDRATYADTQYF | TGTGCCAGCAGCCAAGATAGGGCGACGTACGCAGATACGCAGTATTTT
TRBJ2-7 | TRBD1 | TRBV20-1 | 15 | many | CSAEAPGTGLYEQYF | TGCAGTGCTGAAGCCCCCGGGACAGGGCTCTACGAGCAGTACTTC
TRBJ2-1 | TRBD2 | TRBV7-2 | 15 | many | CASSLERGGYNEQFF | TGTGCCAGCAGCTTAGAGCGGGGGGGATACAATGAGCAGTTCTTC
TRBJ2-3 | TRBD2 | TRBV7-3 | 19 | many | CASSLTLLAGGLGTDTQYF | TGTGCCAGCAGCTTAACTCTACTAGCGGGGGGGCTTGGCACAGATACGCAGTATTTT
TRBJ1-2 | . | TRBV24-1 | 12 | . | CATSDLSDGYTF | TGTGCCACCAGTGATCTCAGCGATGGCTACACCTTC
TRBJ1-2 | . | TRBV9 | 13 | many | CASSPSGSYGYTF | TGTGCCAGCAGCCCAAGTGGCAGCTATGGCTACACCTTC
TRBJ1-1 | . | TRBV29-1 | 14 | few | CSAGRILLNTEAFF | TGCAGCGCTGGAAGGATTCTCCTGAACACTGAAGCTTTCTTT
TRBJ2-7 | . | TRBV7-6 | 15 | . | CASSSPPPGTHEQYF | TGTGCCAGCAGCTCCCCCCCCCCGGGAACCCACGAGCAGTACTTC
TRBJ2-2 | . | TRBV2 | 13 | once | CASSWSNTGELFF | TGTGCCAGCAGTTGGTCTAACACCGGGGAGCTGTTTTTT
TRBJ1-6 | . | TRBV6-2/TRBV6-3 | 12 | many | CASSLTNSPLHF | TGTGCCAGCAGTCTGACAAATTCACCCCTCCACTTT
TRBJ1-1 | TRBD1 | TRBV6-5 | 14 | many | CASSATGGGTEAFF | TGTGCCAGCAGCGCGACAGGGGGCGGCACTGAAGCTTTCTTT
TRBJ2-1 | . | TRBV6-1 | 14 | . | CASSELWVGNEQFF | TGTGCCAGCAGTGAATTGTGGGTTGGTAATGAGCAGTTCTTC
TRBJ1-1 | . | TRBV19 | 12 | . | CASQQGNTEAFF | TGTGCCAGTCAACAGGGGAACACTGAAGCTTTCTTT
TRBJ2-2 | . | TRBV11-3 | 14 | . | CASSWGRATGELFF | TGTGCCAGCAGCTGGGGCAGAGCCACCGGGGAGCTGTTTTTT
TRBJ2-3 | TRBD2 | TRBV2 | 16 | many | CASRDPGTSGSYTQYF | TGTGCCAGCAGAGATCCCGGGACTAGCGGGTCGTATACGCAGTATTTT
TRBJ2-7 | . | TRBV20-1 | 13 | medium-sized | CSARDWQDYEQYF | TGCAGTGCTAGAGATTGGCAGGACTACGAGCAGTACTTC
TRBJ2-3 | . | TRBV20-1 | 12 | many | CSAREGGDTQYF | TGCAGTGCTAGAGAGGGGGGAGATACGCAGTATTTT
TRBJ2-3 | TRBD2 | TRBV11-1 | 19 | . | CASSLPLAGGLHQPDTQYF | TGTGCCAGCAGCTTACCTCTAGCGGGGGGGCTCCACCAGCCAGATACGCAGTATTTT
TRBJ2-7 | . | TRBV14 | 14 | . | CASSAEGGAYEQYF | TGTGCCAGCAGCGCCGAAGGGGGAGCATACGAGCAGTACTTC
TRBJ1-1 | TRBD1 | TRBV6-5 | 13 | many | CASSWTGNTEAFF | TGTGCCAGCAGCTGGACAGGGAACACTGAAGCTTTCTTT
TRBJ1-6 | . | TRBV7-2 | 16 | many | CASSPRGTTDGSPLHF | TGTGCCAGCAGCCCCCGGGGGACGACTGATGGTTCACCCCTCCACTTT
TRBJ2-3 | . | TRBV7-9 | 12 | . | CASSLGGAQGDF | TGTGCCAGCAGCTTAGGGGGGGCGCAGGGGGATTTT
TRBJ2-7 | TRBD2 | TRBV5-5 | 15 | few | CASSLSTSGGFRQYF | TGTGCCAGCAGTCTTTCGACTAGCGGGGGGTTCCGGCAGTACTTC
TRBJ2-5 | . | TRBV7-9 | 13 | . | CASSLPLQETQYF | TGTGCCAGCAGCTTGCCCCTACAGGAGACCCAGTACTTC
TRBJ1-5 | . | TRBV5-1 | 15 | few | CASSLRGGEDQPQHF | TGCGCCAGCAGCCTTAGAGGGGGGGAAGATCAGCCCCAGCATTTT
TRBJ2-5 | . | TRBV19 | 17 | . | CASSIDLTPGTRETQYF | TGTGCCAGTAGTATAGATCTTACCCCGGGGACTCGAGAGACCCAGTACTTC
TRBJ2-5 | . | TRBV20-1 | 15 | . | CSARDGGRLGETQYF | TGCAGTGCTAGAGATGGGGGGCGCTTGGGTGAGACCCAGTACTTC
TRBJ1-4 | TRBD1 | TRBV2 | 15 | many | CASRDRTGGREKLFF | TGTGCCAGCAGGGACCGGACAGGAGGTCGCGAAAAACTGTTTTTT
TRBJ1-2 | . | TRBV5-4 | 13 | many | CASSSRQVYGYTF | TGTGCCAGCTCATCGCGGCAGGTCTATGGCTACACCTTC
TRBJ1-5 | TRBD1 | TRBV6-2/TRBV6-3 | 15 | many | CASSPWSGGNQPQHF | TGTGCCAGCAGCCCATGGTCAGGGGGGAATCAGCCCCAGCATTTT
TRBJ1-2 | . | TRBV2 | 12 | . | CASSGGSYGYTF | TGTGCCAGCAGTGGGGGGTCCTATGGCTACACCTTC
TRBJ1-2 | . | TRBV30 | 13 | many | CAWRAGAHYGYTF | TGTGCCTGGAGGGCAGGGGCCCACTATGGCTACACCTTC
TRBJ1-1 | . | TRBV9 | 13 | . | CAGSFGANTEAFF | TGTGCCGGCAGCTTCGGAGCGAACACTGAAGCTTTCTTT
TRBJ1-1 | . | TRBV29-1 | 11 | few | CSVGGEPEAFF | TGCAGCGTTGGGGGGGAGCCTGAAGCTTTCTTT
TRBJ1-6 | . | TRBV6-2/TRBV6-3 | 15 | many | CASSSTTRQDSPLHF | TGTGCCAGCAGTTCCACGACCAGACAGGATTCACCCCTCCACTTT
TRBJ1-5 | . | TRBV11-3 | 11 | many | CASSLDQAQHF | TGTGCCAGCAGCTTAGACCAGGCCCAGCATTTT
TRBJ1-2 | . | TRBV7-3 | 12 | once | CASSLGQGGYTF | TGTGCCAGCAGCTTAGGGCAGGGGGGCTACACCTTC
TRBJ2-7 | TRBD2 | TRBV7-8 | 14 | . | CASSHLSGSYEQYF | TGTGCCAGCAGCCACCTTAGCGGGTCCTACGAGCAGTACTTC
TRBJ2-3 | . | TRBV11-2 | 16 | many | CASSPRGAMSTDTQYF | TGTGCCAGCAGCCCACGGGGGGCGATGTCTACAGATACGCAGTATTTT
TRBJ2-7 | TRBD2 | TRBV24-1 | 16 | . | CATSDSGLGSSYEQYF | TGTGCCACCAGTGATTCGGGACTAGGCAGTTCCTACGAGCAGTACTTC
TRBJ2-7 | . | TRBV12-3/TRBV12-4 | 13 | . | CASSPDNLYEQYF | TGTGCCAGCAGTCCGGACAACCTCTACGAGCAGTACTTC
TRBJ2-1 | TRBD2 | TRBV2 | 15 | many | CASRAERGPLNEQFF | TGTGCCAGCAGGGCGGAGCGGGGCCCCTTAAATGAGCAGTTCTTC
TRBJ1-1 | . | TRBV7-9 | 13 | . | CASSLNRDTEAFF | TGTGCCAGCAGCTTGAATAGGGACACTGAAGCTTTCTTT
TRBJ2-3 | . | TRBV5-1 | 15 | many | CASSDSRGSRDTQYF | TGCGCCAGCAGCGACTCCAGGGGAAGTAGGGATACGCAGTATTTT
TRBJ2-7 | TRBD2 | TRBV20-1 | 16 | many | CSARDLRGGDYYEQYF | TGCAGTGCTAGAGATCTCCGGGGGGGGGACTACTACGAGCAGTACTTC
TRBJ1-1 | . | TRBV15 | 15 | many | CATSRDWGANTEAFF | TGTGCCACCAGCAGAGATTGGGGGGCCAACACTGAAGCTTTCTTT
TRBJ1-2 | TRBD1 | TRBV20-1 | 13 | . | CSARQGSNYGYTF | TGCAGTGCCAGACAGGGATCTAACTATGGCTACACCTTC
TRBJ2-2 | . | TRBV19 | 15 | . | CASGSREVNTGELFF | TGTGCCAGTGGTTCCAGGGAGGTCAACACCGGGGAGCTGTTTTTT
TRBJ1-1 | . | TRBV20-1 | 11 | many | CSARGNTEAFF | TGCAGTGCTCGAGGCAACACTGAAGCTTTCTTT
TRBJ2-7 | TRBD1 | TRBV12-3/TRBV12-4 | 15 | . | CASTLGQGAPYEQYF | TGTGCCAGCACCTTAGGACAGGGGGCGCCCTACGAGCAGTACTTC
TRBJ2-1 | . | TRBV15 | 14 | . | CATSPPTSGNEQFF | TGTGCCACCAGCCCGCCGACTAGTGGCAATGAGCAGTTCTTC
TRBJ2-3 | TRBD2 | TRBV20-1 | 18 | many | CSASPGLAGGGSTDTQYF | TGCAGTGCTAGCCCGGGACTAGCGGGGGGGGGTAGCACAGATACGCAGTATTTT
TRBJ1-5 | . | TRBV12-3/TRBV12-4 | 15 | . | CASSLKGIGYQPQHF | TGTGCCAGCAGTTTAAAGGGGATCGGGTATCAGCCCCAGCATTTT
TRBJ2-3 | TRBD1 | TRBV15 | 15 | once | CASSQGTGGADTQYF | TGTGCCAGCAGCCAAGGGACAGGGGGAGCAGATACGCAGTATTTT